This T cell receptor beta chain was documented in a study of blood T cell repertoires in COVID-19. Study information: Sites in the United States, Italy and Spain provided acute and convalescent COVID-19 samples.

Here immunoSEQ multiplex PCR was the method, and the copy in TCRdb shows in-frame clones only, minus some. The profile shows roughly 230,000 clones, roughly 90% of them singletons. The sample taken for sequencing was peripheral blood. The TCR comes from a man between 65 and 80 years old with acute or convalescent COVID-19.

The CDR3 sequence: CASSLGTGGNIQYF. The CDR3 DNA is TGTGCCAGCAGCTTAGGAACAGGGGGAAACATTCAGTACTTC. J is TRBJ2-4 and V is TRBV7-2; 8 bases are shared with TRBD1. The germline CDR1 and CDR2 sequences are SGHTA and FQGNSA. With 1 base clipped from V and 6 bases from J, the junction kept 2 bases outside the gene matches. The CDR3 totals 14 residues.